A selection of T cell receptor beta chains follows, all from one sample in a study of blood T cell repertoires in COVID-19. Produced via immunoSEQ multiplex PCR; TCRdb's table is partial and in-frame only. The sample lists just over 650,000 clones, 70% to 90% occurring once. The sequencing sample was made of peripheral blood. These receptors all come from a woman aged 18-30 years with acute or convalescent COVID-19. CDR3s include the opening cysteine and the closing phenylalanine or tryptophan. D genes are given only for firm matches. A clone size is listed for some rows: how often the clone was seen (once, few, many), or a class if it is expanded.

v_gene	abundance	j_gene	d_gene	CDR3aa	CDR3nt
TRBV2	-	TRBJ2-2	TRBD1	CAHTADRANTGELFF	TGTGCTCACACGGCCGACAGGGCGAACACCGGGGAGCTGTTTTTT
TRBV4-1	-	TRBJ2-7	-	CASSQEFRPSYEQYF	TGCGCCAGCAGCCAAGAATTCAGGCCTTCGTACGAGCAGTACTTC
TRBV30	-	TRBJ2-6	-	CAWSVPGVAGANVLTF	TGTGCCTGGAGTGTACCCGGGGTGGCTGGGGCCAACGTCCTGACTTTC
TRBV15	-	TRBJ1-6	-	CATREARGYSPLHF	TGTGCCACCAGGGAGGCCAGGGGATACTCACCCCTCCACTTT
TRBV9	-	TRBJ2-1	TRBD1	CASSREGQGSPEQFF	TGTGCCAGCAGCCGGGAGGGACAGGGGTCCCCTGAGCAGTTCTTC
TRBV30	-	TRBJ2-1	-	CAWSSLIAKGNEQFF	TGTGCCTGGAGTAGCTTAATAGCGAAAGGAAATGAGCAGTTCTTC
TRBV9	-	TRBJ2-7	TRBD1	CASSVGAPGQGSVEQYF	TGTGCCAGCAGCGTAGGTGCCCCGGGACAGGGGAGCGTCGAGCAGTACTTC
TRBV5-4	-	TRBJ2-3	TRBD1	CASSSGQGPDTQYF	TGTGCCAGCAGCTCCGGACAGGGTCCAGATACGCAGTATTTT
TRBV5-4	-	TRBJ2-1	TRBD2	CASSLGLAGDEQFF	TGTGCCAGCAGCTTGGGACTAGCGGGGGATGAGCAGTTCTTC
TRBV5-1	-	TRBJ2-3	-	CASSLAQSTDTQYF	TGCGCCAGCAGCTTGGCCCAGAGCACAGATACGCAGTATTTT
TRBV5-1	-	TRBJ2-3	TRBD2	CASSLALGLAGGPGDTQYF	TGCGCCAGCAGCTTGGCCCTTGGACTAGCGGGGGGGCCGGGAGATACGCAGTATTTT
TRBV6-1	few	TRBJ1-6	-	CASSDVRSSYNSPLHF	TGTGCCAGCAGTGACGTCCGTAGCTCCTATAATTCACCCCTCCACTTT
TRBV25-1	-	TRBJ2-7	TRBD2	CAIEGTTRGEQYF	TGTGCCATAGAAGGGACTACTCGAGGCGAGCAGTACTTC
TRBV6-6	-	TRBJ2-1	TRBD1	CASSDGTGNSNEQFF	TGTGCCAGCAGTGACGGGACAGGGAATAGCAATGAGCAGTTCTTC
TRBV12-5	-	TRBJ1-2	-	CASGLGRANYGYTF	TGTGCTAGTGGTTTGGGCCGGGCTAACTATGGCTACACCTTC
TRBV19	-	TRBJ1-3	-	CASSIESQGIGNTIYF	TGTGCCAGTAGTATAGAGAGCCAGGGTATTGGAAACACCATATATTTT